The subject of this entry is one TCR beta chain. Its cognate antigen has yet to be identified. The sample holds no much larger clone one base away, and base qualities are not on file. The sample originates from a study of shared clonotypes between healthy human individuals (dated by TCRdb to 2019 to 2021). Context from the whole study: The cohort included a few men and two women between 18 and 49 years of age. Per donor, three plates each were used for CD4 naive and CD4 memory, two for CD8 naive, and one for CD8 memory. To estimate repertoire size and how much clonotype sharing occurs between individuals, the study deeply sequenced the blood TCR repertoires of a handful of healthy adults. Different laboratories and diverse techniques were used to prepare libraries and sequence TCR repertoires, to increase sequencing depth and limit assay-specific biases. Per donor, leukapheresis produced somewhere between about 0.94 and 8.9 billion PBMCs.

Using the deep immunoSEQ assay, multiplex PCR amplified TCR CDR3 regions from genomic DNA. Genomic DNA extracted from each cell subset was distributed evenly over all wells of several immunoSEQ 96-well plates, and each plate served as one replicate. For sorted subsets, approximately 190 ng genomic DNA, equal to tens of thousands of T cell genomes, was loaded into each replicate PCR. Purified libraries were quantified with a Qubit 3.0 fluorometer, sized on a Bioanalyzer 2100, and re-quantified with the KAPA Library Quantification kit. Each immunoSEQ 96-well plate was sequenced on its own single-read 150-cycle Illumina NextSeq 550 flow cell. The authors' analysis ran thus. The immunoSEQ output contained only junctional sequences without quality scores, so filtering could not match that applied to full-length reads. To assign V/J genes and CDR3, sequences were annotated using PyIR, a Python wrapper for IgBLAST v1.9, with IMGT germline references. Reads were filtered out if the reads had weak V/J assignments (E-value above 1e-6), no CDR3, stop codons, out-of-frame junctions, or ambiguous translated residues. V3J clonotypes were defined as sequences sharing the same inferred V gene, J gene, and CDR3 amino acid sequence. Percentage overlap between repertoires was calculated by dividing the number of shared unique clonotypes by the size of the smaller repertoire. Three approaches were used to assess repertoire richness: RTK rarefaction, the Chao1 estimator, and Recon v2.1 estimates of unobserved clonotypes. For all TCRbeta clonotypes obtained by the gDNA method from several donors, generation probabilities were computed with OLGA. Sourced from immuneACCESS, this table was stored by TCRdb with only in-frame sequences that have V and J called. A share of the clones is absent; for the studies checked, an unresolved V gene accounts for under half, and the remainder has no known explanation. That table furnishes V, J and clone size, whereas the DNA furnished D and trimming. In all, the sample holds about 710,000 clones, and roughly 72% of those were seen once. In total, the top ten clones hold more than 1.5% of the sample.

CDR1 is given as DFQATT and CDR2 as SNEGSKA, both from the germline V gene (reference sequence). Between the V and J ends, shortened by 5 bases and 7 bases respectively, the junction contains 11 bases. Inclusive of the bounding cysteine and phenylalanine, the CDR3 is 11 residues long. Here the CDR3 DNA is all that survives: 33 bases in frame from base 1. The donors were healthy, HIV-negative adults who had no recently reported acute infections or vaccinations. Every donor was a Caucasian adult living in Nashville, Tennessee, USA. CD4+ T cells were enriched by magnetic negative selection, after which naive cells were positively selected on CD45RA and the negative fraction was taken as the memory subset. Blood was obtained by leukapheresis, after which PBMCs were separated by Ficoll-Histopaque density gradient centrifugation and cryopreserved in liquid nitrogen vapor phase. Analytical flow cytometry was used to check the purity and quantity of every magnetically sorted T cell population. Genomic DNA was isolated from every sorted fraction and measured by UV absorbance on a Nanodrop 2000c.

General findings and caveats noted by the study authors: Rarefaction of sorted-subset datasets indicated incomplete sequencing despite the large sequencing depth. Naive subsets generally had larger estimated clonotype richness than memory subsets did. Higher generation probabilities were observed for clonotypes shared by all four sorted-subset donors than for non-shared clonotypes. Pairwise subsampling led to the expectation that sequencing depth would affect the degree of clonotype sharing among donors. Because the study included a small number of donors, the genetic and exposure-history diversity represented was limited. Sampling was restricted to blood, and TCR repertoires in tissues likely differ from the TCR repertoires found in blood. About 5% of naive CD4, roughly 3.5% of naive CD8, roughly 2.4% of memory CD4, and about 0.4% of memory CD8 clonotypes were shared across a few donors.

Sequencing was done on a sample of memory CD4+ T cells sorted from blood. The cell subset or site label here, explained by the study, means: CD45RA-negative fraction. This sequence uses TRBV20-1 and TRBJ1-2; matching of 6 bases hints at TRBD1 as the D gene. The receptor comes from a woman aged 25 to 39 in good health. The base sequence is TGCAGTGCTGGAGGGGGTACTGGCTACACCTTC. Translated, this gives CSAGGGTGYTF.